This T cell receptor (beta chain) was identified in a study of shared clonotypes between healthy human individuals. Regarding the study as a whole: A handful of donors held around 5% of naive CD4 clonotypes in common.

Libraries were prepared by immunoSEQ multiplex PCR; TCRdb keeps only in-frame clonotypes and omits some of them. The data contain a few hundred thousand clones, around nine tenths of them singletons. Combining CD45RO+ cells with CCR7-negative CD45RA+ TemRA cells gave CD8 memory. A remark on this clone: The antigen is unknown.

Looked up from germline, CDR1 is SEHNR and CDR2 is FQNEAQ (reference sequence). Trimming stripped 5 bases from V and 3 bases from J, with 19 bases between. The CDR3 extends over 16 amino acids. The specimen was memory CD8+ T cells sorted from blood. Documented subset: CD45RO+ cells pooled with CCR7-negative TemRA cells. The chain combines TRBV7-9 with TRBJ2-5, with D hard to call. This sequence originates from a man between 18 and 29 years old in good health. In nucleotides, the CDR3 is TGTGCCAGCAGCCCCCCCAGTAAACCTACAAAAGAGACCCAGTACTTC. This encodes CASSPPSKPTKETQYF.